One and the same sample provided the 27 T cell receptor beta chains below, sequenced in a study of blood T cells in healthy people across ages. It was with a sample-barcoded 5' primer and a J-beta primer mix that a second PCR of roughly 6 to 12 cycles was run. TCRdb re-derived calls from the 5' RACE reads in MiXCR, one entry per CDR3 protein. The sample consists of around 1,700,000 distinct CDR3 sequences, roughly 28% of them appearing once. Input material: blood. The receptor source for this set is a woman aged 25 to 39 in good health.

This chain links TRBV7-2 with TRBJ1-1, with TRBD1 matching over 7 bases. The V gene end was trimmed by 1 base and the J gene end by 4 bases; junction bases not matched to a gene: 3. Germline V gene lookup returns CDR1 SGHTA and CDR2 FQGNSA. The CDR3 is 14 amino acids. The CDR3 region has the DNA TGTGCCAGCAGCTTAGTAGGGGGCGGCACTGAAGCTTTCTTT. Its translation: CASSLVGGGTEAFF. Based on the CDR3 plus reference TRBV7-2 and TRBJ1-1, the full variable domain is GAGVSQSPSNKVTEKGKDVELRCDPISGHTALYWYRQSLGQGLEFLIYFQGNSAPDKSGLPSDRFSAERTGGSVSTLTIQRTQQEDSAVYLCASSLVGGGTEAFFGQGTRLTVV.

This clonotype came up many times. The chain links TRBV29-1 to TRBJ2-5; 11 bases fit TRBD2. Per the germline V gene, CDR1 is SQVTM and CDR2 is ANQGSEA. The CDR3 length is 14 residues. Germline trimming cut 4 bases from V and 3 bases from J; bases unmatched to any gene: 4. CDR3 in amino acids: CSVGLGLAEETQYF. The CDR3 coding sequence is TGCAGCGTTGGGCTGGGACTAGCGGAAGAGACCCAGTACTTC.

The sample holds many counts of this clonotype. This CDR3 is CASSFVSGDPQYF. The DNA of the CDR3 is TGTGCCAGCAGTTTTGTGTCCGGGGACCCACAGTACTTC. The chain links TRBV12-3 or TRBV12-4 to TRBJ2-7, with D perhaps TRBD1 or TRBD2 (5 bases each). The CDR3 has 13 residues. Trimming stripped 3 bases from V and 10 bases from J, with 16 bases between.

This clonotype was counted a single time. One base away lies a much larger clone, so this may be a sequencing read error. The chain recombines TRBV4-1 with TRBJ1-2, with D perhaps TRBD1 (6 bases). Germline V CDR1 and CDR2: MGHRA, YSYEKL. Trimming left V 2 bases short and J 6 bases short, with 13 bases between. The length of the CDR3 is 14 residues. Here the CDR3 DNA reads TGCGCCAGCAGCCAAAAATCGGGGGGCGATGGCTACACCTTC. This codes for CASSQKSGGDGYTF.

Comments on this clonotype: With a much larger clone just one base away, this may be a read error. The gene calls are TRBV7-2 and TRBJ2-1, with a tentative D call TRBD2 (6 bases). The germline V gene encodes CDR1 SGHTA and CDR2 FQGNSA. V was clipped by 5 bases and J by 8 bases, with 25 bases between them. CDR3 size: 17 residues. CDR3 loop: CASSPSRGLSPTYEQFF. CDR3 sequence (DNA): TGTGCCAGCAGCCCGAGCCGGGGACTTTCCCCCACGTATGAGCAGTTCTTC.

In this sample, this clonotype turned up a few times. V is TRBV28 and J is TRBJ2-7; TRBD2 agrees at 12 bases. Germline CDR1 is MDHEN and CDR2 is SYDVKM. V was pared by 10 bases and J by 1 base, with 20 bases of the junction left unmatched. The CDR3 sequence is 19 residues long. CDR3 loop: CATAPRQAGLAGPSYEQYF. The CDR3 DNA follows: TGTGCCACCGCCCCTCGACAGGCCGGACTAGCGGGACCTTCCTACGAGCAGTACTTC.

This chain uses TRBV14 with TRBJ2-1; D remains unclear. V was shortened by 0 bases and J by 8 bases, with 17 bases between the two germline ends. The CDR3 runs 16 residues. Germline CDR1 and CDR2: SGHDN and FVKESK. The DNA of the CDR3 is TGTGCCAGCAGCCAAGAGCCTACGCGTTGGTGTGATGAGCAGTTCTTC. Protein product: CASSQEPTRWCDEQFF.

The V gene is TRBV5-1, the J gene TRBJ2-1; 8 nucleotides line up with TRBD2. Trimming at V came to 4 bases and at J to 4 bases, leaving 10 bases not matched to a gene. This CDR3 comprises 16 residues. The germline V gene encodes CDR1 SGHRS and CDR2 YFSETQ. The CDR3 here is CASSPTSGGGYNEQFF. The CDR3 DNA is TGCGCCAGCAGCCCAACGAGCGGGGGAGGGTACAATGAGCAGTTCTTC.

This clonotype was picked up a small number of times. The rearrangement links TRBV4-3 to TRBJ2-1; the match to TRBD2 covers 7 bases. The CDR3 runs to 16 residues. CDR1 and CDR2 from the germline V gene are LGHNA and YSLEER. V gave up 1 base and J gave up 2 bases; unmatched junction bases: 5. CDR3 in amino acids: CASSQGPSGTYNEQFF. CDR3 in DNA: TGCGCCAGCAGCCAAGGTCCTAGCGGCACCTACAATGAGCAGTTCTTC.

The sample holds one count of this clonotype. In this CDR3 the conserved last residue, phenylalanine or tryptophan, is missing, so a read error is likely. CDR3 protein: CSAGQGHYGYTV. The CDR3 DNA is TGCAGTGCCGGACAGGGCCACTATGGCTACACCGTC. This rearrangement joins TRBV20-1 to TRBJ1-2; 8 bases align to TRBD1. This CDR3 is built from 12 residues. V lost 6 bases and J lost 3; bases outside the gene matches: 3. CDR1 and CDR2 (germline): DFQATT, SNEGSKA (reference sequence).

This clonotype was counted between two and nine times. The rearrangement links TRBV29-1 to TRBJ2-4; 9 positions match TRBD1. The CDR3 covers 14 residues. With 6 bases clipped from V and 3 bases from J, the junction kept 6 bases outside the gene matches. Germline values: CDR1 SQVTM, CDR2 ANQGSEA. The CDR3 here is CSVAGQGLKNIQYF. The CDR3 DNA sequence: TGCAGCGTCGCGGGACAGGGTCTCAAAAACATTCAGTACTTC.

This clonotype turned up a few times. The chain combines TRBV20-1 with TRBJ2-4; D perhaps matches TRBD1 (5 bases). Germline CDR1 and CDR2: DFQATT and SNEGSKA (reference sequence). The CDR3 covers 14 residues. The V end was cut by 1 base, the J end by 0 bases, with 7 bases between. This chain's CDR3 is CSARVGEAKNIQYF. CDR3 nucleotides: TGCAGTGCTAGAGTAGGGGAAGCCAAAAACATTCAGTACTTC.

With respect to this clonotype: Just one base apart from a much larger clone, this may be a read error. This chain links TRBV28 with TRBJ2-7; the match to TRBD1 covers 8 bases. This CDR3 spans 16 amino acids. Germline V gives CDR1 MDHEN, CDR2 SYDVKM. V dropped 5 bases and J dropped 0; count of bases not matched to a gene: 9. CDR3 in DNA: TGTGCCAGCAGTATCCCTGGACAGGGTAGCTCCTACGAGCAGTACTTC. It encodes CASSIPGQGSSYEQYF.

A single count supports this clonotype. V gene TRBV6-1 combines with J gene TRBJ1-1; maybe TRBD1 (5 bases). The CDR3 spans 12 residues. The germline gives CDR1 MNHNS, CDR2 SASEGT. Trimming took 1 base from V and 10 from J, leaving 10 bases between them. The CDR3 region has the DNA TGTGCCAGCAGTGAAGAGGGGCCGGGAGCTTTCTTT. Its translation is CASSEEGPGAFF.

This clonotype was counted ten times or more. The CDR3 sequence is CASSDRVGQPQHF. The CDR3 DNA reads as TGTGCCAGCAGTGACAGGGTTGGGCAGCCCCAGCATTTT. This chain connects TRBV2 to TRBJ1-5, with D perhaps TRBD1 (5 bases). The CDR3 covers 13 residues. Germline V gene lookup returns CDR1 SNHLY and CDR2 FYNNEI. Between the trimmed V and J ends, which lost 3 bases and 7 bases, there was a span of 10 bases. The full variable domain, with the rest looked up from reference TRBV2 and TRBJ1-5, is EPEVTQTPSHQVTQMGQEVILRCVPISNHLYFYWYRQILGQKVEFLVSFYNNEISEKSEIFDDQFSVERPDGSNFTLKIRSTKLEDSAMYFCASSDRVGQPQHFGDGTRLSIL.

By frequency in the sample, this clonotype is medium-sized (0.01 to 0.1%). The chain links TRBV20-1 to TRBJ2-1; the match to TRBD2 covers 9 bases. With 6 bases clipped from V and 8 bases from J, the junction kept 5 bases outside the gene matches. The CDR3 is 12 amino acids. From germline, CDR1 is DFQATT and CDR2 SNEGSKA (reference sequence). The CDR3 reads CSANERGDEQFF. The CDR3 DNA reads as TGCAGTGCAAACGAGCGGGGGGATGAGCAGTTCTTC.

The table lists this clonotype with a few counts. This chain uses TRBV5-1 with TRBJ2-5; D tentatively reads TRBD1 or TRBD2 (6 bases each). CDR1 SGHRS and CDR2 YFSETQ come from the germline V gene. V lost 4 bases and J lost 7, with 17 bases in between. The CDR3 extends over 14 amino acids. CDR3 loop: CASSVADKTGTQYF. CDR3 nucleotides: TGCGCCAGCAGCGTAGCGGACAAGACAGGGACCCAGTACTTC.

This clonotype was seen a handful of times. This may be a read error: a much more frequent sequence differs by one nucleotide. V gene TRBV29-1 combines with J gene TRBJ2-7; the D gene is possibly TRBD2 (7 bases). V was cut by 8 bases and J by 3 bases, with 14 bases left in between. The CDR3 loop spans 12 amino acids. Germline V CDR1 and CDR2: SQVTM, ANQGSEA. The CDR3 bases are TGCAGCATTGGCGGGGGCCGCTACGAGCAGTACTTC. Translating gives CSIGGGRYEQYF.

This clonotype turned up a few times. The gene calls are TRBV15 and TRBJ2-2; possibly TRBD2 for D (5 bases). CDR1 and CDR2 from the germline V gene are LNHNV and YYDKDF (reference sequence). The CDR3 is 15 amino acids. V lost 5 bases to trimming and J lost 3 bases, with 13 bases between them. The CDR3 is CATSGGDGHTGELFF. In DNA form, the CDR3 reads TGTGCCACCAGCGGAGGCGACGGCCACACCGGGGAGCTGTTTTTT.

This clonotype was picked up a small number of times. This sequence joins TRBV5-1 and TRBJ1-2; D unresolved. Germline V lookup: CDR1 SGHRS, CDR2 YFSETQ. CDR3 length: 14 residues. Trimming shortened V by 1 base and J by 2 bases, and 9 bases separated the two germline ends. The CDR3 protein is CASSLYAENYGYTF. The CDR3 region has the DNA TGCGCCAGCAGCTTGTACGCAGAAAACTATGGCTACACCTTC.

The rearrangement joins TRBV5-1 to TRBJ2-4; 8 nucleotides match TRBD1. There are 14 residues in the CDR3. J gave up 13 bases and V 3 bases, and 12 bases lay outside the gene matches. From germline, CDR1 is SGHRS and CDR2 YFSETQ. CDR3 nucleotide sequence: TGCGCCAGCAGCTCCCGGACAGGGTCAGAGGGGCAGTACTTC. Translation: CASSSRTGSEGQYF.

This clonotype was counted only a few times. The V and J genes are TRBV29-1 and TRBJ1-2, with D hard to call. Trimming left V 1 base short and J 6 bases short, with 15 bases between. Germline CDR1 reads SQVTM; CDR2 reads ANQGSEA. The CDR3 covers 14 residues. CDR3 loop: CSVEGEFRANGYTF. CDR3 in DNA: TGCAGCGTTGAAGGCGAATTTCGCGCCAATGGCTACACCTTC. The variable domain in full, completed from reference TRBV29-1 and TRBJ1-2, reads SAVISQKPSRDICQRGTSLTIQCQVDSQVTMMFWYRQQPGQSLTLIATANQGSEATYESGFVIDKFPISRPNLTFSTLTVSNMSPEDSSIYLCSVEGEFRANGYTFGSGTRLTVV.

The rearrangement joins TRBV12-3 or TRBV12-4 to TRBJ2-3, with D unclear. Trimming took off 1 base at V and 4 bases at J, with 15 bases between the two ends. The CDR3 runs 16 residues. This chain's CDR3 is CASSLGPVDTADTQYF. CDR3 sequence (DNA): TGTGCCAGCAGTTTAGGCCCCGTCGATACCGCAGATACGCAGTATTTT.

Points on this clonotype: A single base separates this from a much larger clone, so it may be a read error. CDR3 amino acids: CASSNRGSEANVLTF. CDR3 bases: TGTGCCAGCAGCAATCGAGGCTCTGAGGCCAACGTCCTGACTTTC. The chain has TRBV21-1 and TRBJ2-6. TRBV21-1 has pseudogene status. The CDR3 loop spans 15 amino acids.

In this sample, this clonotype turned up once. The chain is built from TRBV11-2 and TRBJ2-2; a possible D gene is TRBD1 (6 bases). The CDR3 length is 13 residues. With 5 bases removed from V and 7 bases from J, the gap between germline ends came to 11 bases. Germline CDR1 is SGHAT and CDR2 is FQNNGV. The CDR3 region is CASSMQGNGELFF. The CDR3 DNA reads as TGTGCCAGCAGCATGCAGGGGAACGGGGAGCTGTTTTTT.

The chain links TRBV28 to TRBJ2-7; 7 bases line up with TRBD2. With V trimmed by 6 bases and J by 3 bases, 8 bases remained unmatched. Germline values: CDR1 MDHEN, CDR2 SYDVKM. The CDR3 is made up of 14 amino acids. The CDR3 DNA reads TGTGCCAGCAGCGGGGCGGGGGATCTCTACGAGCAGTACTTC. It yields the protein CASSGAGDLYEQYF.

The V and J genes are TRBV20-1 and TRBJ2-3, with D tentatively TRBD2 (6 bases). In germline, CDR1 is DFQATT, CDR2 SNEGSKA (reference sequence). The CDR3 has 12 amino acids. V dropped 6 bases and J dropped 2 bases, with 9 bases sitting between them. The CDR3 reads CSAGSTTDTQYF. DNA for the CDR3: TGCAGTGCCGGGAGTACCACAGATACGCAGTATTTT.